Listed here are 18 T cell receptor beta chains from one sample, sequenced in a study of blood T cell repertoires in COVID-19. The table came from immunoSEQ multiplex PCR; TCRdb's copy has only in-frame clones and leaves some out. The table has roughly 160,000 clones, just under 85% seen once. The sequencing input was peripheral blood. The receptors originated from a woman older than 75 with COVID-19, enrolled during active disease.

The sample holds one count of this clone. The chain joins TRBV5-1 to TRBJ2-2, with unresolved D. The CDR3 runs to 13 residues. V lost 4 bases to trimming and J lost 0 bases, with 4 bases between them. Germline CDR1 and CDR2: SGHRS and YFSETQ. The CDR3 nucleotides read TGCGCCAGCAGCATAACGAACACCGGGGAGCTGTTTTTT. It is translated as CASSITNTGELFF.

The chain combines TRBV29-1 with TRBJ1-1; 7 bases match TRBD1. The trim removed 5 bases at V and 5 bases at J, leaving 14 bases unmatched. The CDR3 length is 15 residues. Germline assignment: CDR1 SQVTM and CDR2 ANQGSEA. The CDR3, as DNA: TGCAGCGTTCCCCCCGAAGGGGGCCGCTCGACTGAAGCTTTCTTT. The encoded protein is CSVPPEGGRSTEAFF. The variable domain in full, with the rest retrieved from reference TRBV29-1 and TRBJ1-1, is SAVISQKPSRDICQRGTSLTIQCQVDSQVTMMFWYRQQPGQSLTLIATANQGSEATYESGFVIDKFPISRPNLTFSTLTVSNMSPEDSSIYLCSVPPEGGRSTEAFFGQGTRLTVV.

The chain employs TRBV5-6 and TRBJ2-2, with D possibly matching TRBD1 (6 bases). Germline V gives CDR1 SGHDT, CDR2 YYEEEE. The CDR3 is 13 residues long. Trimming took 5 bases from V and 3 from J, leaving 8 bases between them. The CDR3 DNA sequence: TGTGCCAGCAGATACAGGGACACCGGGGAGCTGTTTTTT. This codes for CASRYRDTGELFF.

The chain employs TRBV28 and TRBJ2-7; 8 bases fit TRBD2. CDR1 and CDR2 (germline): MDHEN, SYDVKM. The CDR3 is 14 amino acids. Trimming took 3 bases from V and 2 from J; bases not matched to a gene: 3. The CDR3 DNA follows: TGTGCCAGCAGTTTGCGGGAGGAGGCCTACGAGCAGTACTTC. Protein product: CASSLREEAYEQYF.

The genes are TRBV3-1 (or the pseudogene TRBV3-2) and TRBJ2-5, with D perhaps matching TRBD2 (6 bases). The CDR3 consists of 14 residues. Trimming left V 5 bases short and J 4 bases short, with 14 bases between. Germline lookup yields CDR1 LGHDT and CDR2 YNNKEL (reference sequence). The DNA of the CDR3 is TGTGCCAGCAGCAACGCTCTAGCGCCAGAGACCCAGTACTTC. As protein: CASSNALAPETQYF.

The table lists this clone with a count of one. The CDR3 DNA reads as TGTGCCAGCAGCTTAGAAGGGAGCTCTGGGGCCAACGTCCTGACTTTC. Residues: CASSLEGSSGANVLTF. The chain combines TRBV7-3 with TRBJ2-6; the D gene is possibly TRBD2 (5 bases). CDR3 length: 16 residues. V was cut by 2 bases and J by 0 bases, with 8 bases left in between. Germline lookup yields CDR1 SGHTA and CDR2 FQGTGA. Combining the CDR3 with reference TRBV7-3 and TRBJ2-6 gives the whole variable domain GAGVSQTPSNKVTEKGKYVELRCDPISGHTALYWYRQSLGQGPEFLIYFQGTGAADDSGLPNDRFFAVRPEGSVSTLKIQRTERGDSAVYLCASSLEGSSGANVLTFGAGSRLTVL.

The V call is TRBV7-9, the J call TRBJ2-2; 7 bases are a match to TRBD1. The CDR3 runs 16 residues. J was trimmed by 0 bases and V by 5 bases; bases with no gene match: 6. From germline, CDR1 is SEHNR and CDR2 FQNEAQ (reference sequence). For the CDR3, the DNA is TGTGCCAGCAGCGGCTCGACAGGGTCGAACACCGGGGAGCTGTTTTTT. This encodes CASSGSTGSNTGELFF.

The chain joins TRBV6-5 to TRBJ1-1; 7 bases agree with TRBD1. Germline CDR1 reads MNHEY; CDR2 reads SVGAGI. The CDR3 sequence is 13 residues long. J lost 4 bases, V lost 7 bases, and 6 bases had no gene match. CDR3 DNA: TGTGCCAGCATTAAGTCAGGGGGCACTGAAGCTTTCTTT. Its translation is CASIKSGGTEAFF.

The chain employs TRBV5-6 and TRBJ1-2; 8 nucleotides align to TRBD1. V gave up 0 bases and J gave up 4 bases; unmatched junction bases: 8. The CDR3 consists of 16 residues. Germline V gene lookup returns CDR1 SGHDT and CDR2 YYEEEE. This CDR3 is CASSLVGQGAPYGYTF. The CDR3 coding sequence is TGTGCCAGCAGCTTGGTCGGGCAGGGGGCTCCCTATGGCTACACCTTC. The full variable domain, rest sourced from reference TRBV5-6 and TRBJ1-2, is DAGVTQSPTHLIKTRGQQVTLRCSPKSGHDTVSWYQQALGQGPQFIFQYYEEEERQRGNFPDRFSGHQFPNYSSELNVNALLLGDSALYLCASSLVGQGAPYGYTFGSGTRLTVV.

This clone was found a few times. CDR3 protein: CASSLWIGYEQYF. The CDR3 DNA is TGTGCCAGCAGCTTATGGATCGGGTACGAGCAGTACTTC. The chain is built from TRBV7-3 and TRBJ2-7; D unclear. The CDR3 totals 13 residues. Per the germline V gene, CDR1 is SGHTA and CDR2 is FQGTGA. With 2 bases removed from V and 4 bases from J, the gap between germline ends came to 9 bases.

The CDR3 loop is CASSPMGQGAGSPLHF. CDR3 DNA sequence: TGTGCCAGCTCACCAATGGGACAGGGGGCAGGTTCACCCCTCCACTTT. V is TRBV18 and J is TRBJ1-6; the match to TRBD1 covers 12 bases. The ends lost 2 bases at V and 9 bases at J; junction bases unmatched: 5. The CDR3 spans 16 residues. Germline CDR1 reads KGHSH; CDR2 reads LQKENI. The full variable domain, in which reference TRBV18 and TRBJ1-6 provide the parts outside the CDR3, is NAGVMQNPRHLVRRRGQEARLRCSPMKGHSHVYWYRQLPEEGLKFMVYLQKENIIDESGMPKERFSAEFPKEGPSILRIQQVVRGDSAAYFCASSPMGQGAGSPLHFGNGTRLTVT.

The chain links TRBV7-6 to TRBJ2-1; 10 bases align to TRBD2. The CDR3 totals 15 residues. V shed 5 bases and J 8 bases; nucleotides not matched to a gene: 9. Germline CDR1 and CDR2: SGHVS and FNYEAQ. This CDR3 is CASSLGTSDVDEQFF. CDR3 sequence (DNA): TGTGCCAGCAGCCTCGGGACTAGCGATGTCGATGAGCAGTTCTTC. The whole variable domain, filled in from reference TRBV7-6 and TRBJ2-1, reads GAGVSQSPRYKVTKRGQDVALRCDPISGHVSLYWYRQALGQGPEFLTYFNYEAQQDKSGLPNDRFSAERPEGSISTLTIQRTEQRDSAMYRCASSLGTSDVDEQFFGPGTRLTVL.

This clone was recorded once. The chain employs TRBV6-2 or TRBV6-3 and TRBJ1-5; D gene unclear. The germline gives CDR1 MNHEY, CDR2 SVGEGT. Trimming removed 2 bases from V and 2 bases from J, with 4 bases in between. The length of the CDR3 is 13 residues. The CDR3 sequence: CASSYQGNQPQHF. The CDR3 DNA reads TGTGCCAGCAGTTACCAGGGCAATCAGCCCCAGCATTTT.

The chain uses TRBV7-8 and TRBJ2-1, with TRBD2 matching over 7 bases. This CDR3 has 17 residues. Germline V CDR1 and CDR2: SGHVS, FQNEAQ. V shed 1 base and J 0 bases; nucleotides not matched to a gene: 6. CDR3 loop: CASSLEGSGLSYNEQFF. CDR3 DNA: TGTGCCAGCAGCTTAGAAGGTAGCGGGCTCTCCTACAATGAGCAGTTCTTC.

This chain uses TRBV6-6 with TRBJ2-1; D is unclear. CDR1 is MNHNY, CDR2 SVGAGI, per germline (reference sequence). V was trimmed by 8 bases and J by 1 base, leaving 12 bases between them. The CDR3 spans 14 residues. The DNA for the CDR3 is TGTGCCAGCCGGAGAGTTCTTTCCTACAATGAGCAGTTCTTC. It codes for CASRRVLSYNEQFF.

V and J are TRBV7-2 and TRBJ2-3, with a possible D match to TRBD1 (7 bases). Trimming left V 1 base short and J 14 bases short, with 16 bases between. The CDR3 has 13 residues. Germline lookup yields CDR1 SGHTA and CDR2 FQGNSA. This chain's CDR3 is CASSLEWRGQRYF. As DNA, the CDR3 is TGTGCCAGCAGCTTAGAGTGGAGGGGGCAGAGGTATTTT.

The rearrangement joins TRBV5-5 to TRBJ1-1, with TRBD1 identical over 8 bases. Germline trimming cut 0 bases from V and 4 bases from J; bases unmatched to any gene: 2. The germline V gene encodes CDR1 SGHKS and CDR2 YYEKEE (reference sequence). CDR3 length: 14 amino acids. CDR3 in amino acids: CASSLGTGTTEAFF. The CDR3 DNA follows: TGTGCCAGCAGCTTGGGGACAGGGACCACTGAAGCTTTCTTT.

The chain couples TRBV28 to TRBJ1-1; tentative D call: TRBD1 (5 bases). Germline assignment: CDR1 MDHEN and CDR2 SYDVKM. V lost 5 bases and J lost 11, with 12 bases in between. The CDR3 has 11 residues. In DNA, the CDR3 is TGTGCCAGCAGTGTACCCAGGGTGGCTTTCTTT. Encoded protein: CASSVPRVAFF. The complete variable domain, with remaining parts taken from reference TRBV28 and TRBJ1-1, reads DVKVTQSSRYLVKRTGEKVFLECVQDMDHENMFWYRQDPGLGLRLIYFSYDVKMKEKGDIPEGYSVSREKKERFSLILESASTNQTSMYLCASSVPRVAFFGQGTRLTVV.